These T cell receptor beta chains were read from a single sample in a study of human T cells and chemical hapten exposure. TCRdb reprocessed the RACE reads with MiXCR, giving one entry per CDR3 protein. Here the sample spans more than 70,000 distinct CDR3 sequences, about 8.7% being singletons. The sequenced sample was whole blood. Receptors were obtained from a female donor in good health. Some clones in this sample may be carry-over from other donors' samples. CDR3s include the opening cysteine and the closing phenylalanine or tryptophan. D genes are given only for firm matches. Clone sizes are given selectively: once, few, many, or a class where the clone is expanded.

V	J	length	D	size	DNA	CDR3
TRBV6-6	TRBJ2-3	15	TRBD1	many	TGTGCCAGCAGTCCGGGACAGGGGAGGTCAGATACGCAGTATTTT	CASSPGQGRSDTQYF
TRBV5-4	TRBJ1-6	14	.	.	TGTGCCAGCAGATTAGGGGAAAATAATTCACCCCTCCACTTT	CASRLGENNSPLHF
TRBV29-1	TRBJ1-2	13	TRBD1	.	TGCAGCGTAGAAAAGGGGGCGGACGATGGCTACACCTTC	CSVEKGADDGYTF
TRBV12-3/TRBV12-4	TRBJ2-2	17	.	many	TGTGCCAGCAGTTTAAGGTCAGCCGCTAGAGTCACCGGGGAGCTGTTTTTT	CASSLRSAARVTGELFF
TRBV28	TRBJ1-1	12	.	.	TGTGCCAGCATCCCTAATATGGCTGAAGCTTTCTTT	CASIPNMAEAFF
TRBV5-1	TRBJ1-1	17	TRBD1	.	TGCGCCAGCAGCTTGAAGTCGGACAGGGCCTTTAACACTGAAGCTTTCTTT	CASSLKSDRAFNTEAFF
TRBV16	TRBJ1-3	15	.	many	TGTGCCAGCAGCCCCCTCACAGGGCCTGGAAACACCATATATTTT	CASSPLTGPGNTIYF
TRBV12-3/TRBV12-4	TRBJ2-5	15	TRBD1	few	TGTGCCAGCAGTCCTCCGACAGGGCTTGGCGAGACCCAGTACTTC	CASSPPTGLGETQYF
TRBV4-1	TRBJ2-1	15	.	many	TGCGCCAGCAGCCAACCGTCTAGTCGGTACAATGAGCAGTTCTTC	CASSQPSSRYNEQFF
TRBV28	TRBJ1-1	15	TRBD1	.	TGTGCCAGCAGTGACGAAGGGACAGCGAACACTGAAGCTTTCTTT	CASSDEGTANTEAFF